Below, one TCR beta chain is given with its context. Its antigen is not known. Cultured CD4+ T-cell DNA underwent Oncomine TCR Beta short-read sequencing. The genomic DNA was obtained from cultured CD4+ T cells by extraction with the QIAamp micro DNA kit. TCRdb independently ran MiXCR on the PCR reads; one entry per CDR3 protein. The sample lists 4,000 to 4,500 distinct CDR3 sequences; roughly two thirds were seen once. This sample was taken from a study of vaccination and CD4 T cells after COVID-19. Across the study: Spike peptides, overlapping and drawn from SARS-CoV-2, HCoV-NL63, HCoV-OC43 and HCoV-229E, were used to stimulate cells.

Between the trimmed V and J ends, which lost 7 bases and 6 bases, there was a span of 17 bases. This CDR3 spans 14 amino acids. Germline V lookup: CDR1 KGHDR, CDR2 SFDVKD. Treatment denoted: roughly 11-day PBMC culture with coronavirus spike peptide pools or control peptides (ViraFEST assay). Expansion of antigen-specific T cells with peptide pools by ViraFEST preceded sequencing of TCRs. The authors cultured about 2 million PBMCs per well with about 10 IU/ml IL-2 and about 9.4 ug/ml peptide pools. This TCR was sampled from a human donor who had recovered from COVID-19. The chain has TRBV24-1 and TRBJ1-2; D might be TRBD1 (5 bases). The material sequenced was CD4+ T cells from blood, cultured in vitro. The DNA for the CDR3 is TGTGCCACCAGCCTTCCAGGGTCGGGTCATGGCTACACCTTC. Its translation: CATSLPGSGHGYTF.